A selection of T cell receptor beta chains follows, all from one sample in a study of tumor-infiltrating lymphocytes in primary liver carcinoma. MiXCR, run by TCRdb on the multiplex PCR reads, gives a single entry per CDR3 protein. Of hundreds of thousands of distinct CDR3 sequences listed, around three fifths are singletons. The specimen was peripheral blood. The source is a young woman with primary liver carcinoma and hepatitis B virus infection. CDR3s include the opening cysteine and the closing phenylalanine or tryptophan. Each record gives: D gene, J gene, CDR3 length, V gene, clone size, CDR3 protein, CDR3 DNA. A D gene is named only where the DNA matches it firmly. Only part of the rows carry a size: once, few, many, or a class if the clone is expanded.

d_call: NA; j_call: TRBJ1-1; cdr3_length: 13; v_call: TRBV29-1; clone_size: few; cdr3_aa: CSAPGSGNTEAFF; cdr3_nt: TGCAGCGCACCGGGGTCTGGAAACACTGAAGCTTTCTTT
d_call: NA; j_call: TRBJ1-6; cdr3_length: 14; v_call: TRBV6-6; clone_size: NA; cdr3_aa: CASIGGLDHSSLHF; cdr3_nt: TGTGCCAGCATCGGGGGGTTGGATCATTCATCCCTCCACTTT
d_call: TRBD2; j_call: TRBJ2-1; cdr3_length: 16; v_call: TRBV11-3; clone_size: many; cdr3_aa: CASSLRLARSYNEQFF; cdr3_nt: TGTGCCAGCAGCTTGAGACTAGCCCGCTCCTACAATGAGCAGTTCTTC
d_call: TRBD2; j_call: TRBJ2-1; cdr3_length: 15; v_call: TRBV11-2; clone_size: many; cdr3_aa: CASSLVREGENEQFF; cdr3_nt: TGTGCCAGCAGCTTAGTACGGGAGGGGGAGAATGAGCAGTTCTTC
d_call: TRBD2; j_call: TRBJ2-4; cdr3_length: 18; v_call: TRBV11-2; clone_size: NA; cdr3_aa: CASSLGRASGSTKNIQYF; cdr3_nt: TGTGCCAGCAGCTTAGGGAGGGCTAGCGGGAGTACCAAAAATATTCAGTACTTC
d_call: NA; j_call: TRBJ2-1; cdr3_length: 13; v_call: TRBV5-6; clone_size: NA; cdr3_aa: CASSLMGFPEQFF; cdr3_nt: TGTGCCAGCAGCTTGATGGGCTTCCCTGAGCAGTTCTTC
d_call: NA; j_call: TRBJ1-2; cdr3_length: 15; v_call: TRBV11-2; clone_size: many; cdr3_aa: CASSLDGGLNYGYTF; cdr3_nt: TGTGCCAGCAGCTTAGATGGTGGTCTTAACTATGGCTACACCTTC
d_call: NA; j_call: TRBJ1-5; cdr3_length: 14; v_call: TRBV6-1; clone_size: NA; cdr3_aa: CASSDRDYVRHQHF; cdr3_nt: TGTGCCAGCAGTGACAGGGATTATGTACGGCACCAGCATTTT
d_call: NA; j_call: TRBJ2-7; cdr3_length: 15; v_call: TRBV6-2/TRBV6-3; clone_size: NA; cdr3_aa: CASSYSPAPAYEHYF; cdr3_nt: TGTGCCAGCAGTTACTCCCCAGCGCCAGCCTACGAGCACTACTTC
d_call: NA; j_call: TRBJ2-2; cdr3_length: 15; v_call: TRBV11-2; clone_size: once; cdr3_aa: CVSSWTSRNTGELFF; cdr3_nt: TGTGTCAGCAGCTGGACAAGTCGTAACACCGGGGAGCTGTTTTTT
d_call: NA; j_call: TRBJ2-3; cdr3_length: 15; v_call: TRBV12-5; clone_size: NA; cdr3_aa: CASDQGAGSTDTQYF; cdr3_nt: TGTGCTAGTGACCAGGGCGCAGGGTCCACAGATACGCAGTATTTT
d_call: NA; j_call: TRBJ1-5; cdr3_length: 15; v_call: TRBV4-2; clone_size: many; cdr3_aa: CASSQDLKGHQPQHF; cdr3_nt: TGTGCCAGCAGCCAAGATCTGAAGGGCCATCAGCCCCAGCATTTT
d_call: TRBD1; j_call: TRBJ2-5; cdr3_length: 14; v_call: TRBV12-3/TRBV12-4; clone_size: NA; cdr3_aa: CASSPRTGQETQYF; cdr3_nt: TGTGCCAGCAGCCCACGGACAGGACAAGAGACCCAGTACTTC
d_call: NA; j_call: TRBJ1-4; cdr3_length: 14; v_call: TRBV7-9; clone_size: NA; cdr3_aa: CASSIAGGNEKLFF; cdr3_nt: TGTGCCAGCAGCATTGCGGGGGGCAATGAAAAACTGTTTTTT
d_call: NA; j_call: TRBJ2-1; cdr3_length: 12; v_call: TRBV2; clone_size: once; cdr3_aa: CASRPGLVEQFF; cdr3_nt: TGTGCCAGCCGTCCAGGTTTAGTTGAGCAGTTCTTC
d_call: NA; j_call: TRBJ1-2; cdr3_length: 11; v_call: TRBV29-1; clone_size: many; cdr3_aa: CSVEYTRSYTF; cdr3_nt: TGCAGCGTTGAATATACGCGGTCCTACACCTTC
d_call: TRBD1; j_call: TRBJ1-2; cdr3_length: 12; v_call: TRBV29-1; clone_size: NA; cdr3_aa: CSIGGTGYGYTF; cdr3_nt: TGCAGCATTGGAGGGACAGGCTATGGCTACACCTTC
d_call: TRBD2; j_call: TRBJ2-3; cdr3_length: 17; v_call: TRBV10-2; clone_size: few; cdr3_aa: CASSENPPASGSVTQYF; cdr3_nt: TGCGCCAGCAGTGAGAACCCCCCAGCTAGCGGGAGTGTTACGCAGTATTTT
d_call: TRBD2; j_call: TRBJ2-1; cdr3_length: 13; v_call: TRBV6-1; clone_size: NA; cdr3_aa: CASRGQAGGEQFF; cdr3_nt: TGTGCCAGCAGAGGACAAGCGGGAGGTGAGCAGTTCTTC
d_call: NA; j_call: TRBJ1-1; cdr3_length: 14; v_call: TRBV9; clone_size: NA; cdr3_aa: CASSVAHLGTEAFF; cdr3_nt: TGTGCCAGCAGCGTAGCCCACTTGGGCACTGAAGCTTTCTTT
d_call: NA; j_call: TRBJ1-2; cdr3_length: 12; v_call: TRBV4-2; clone_size: many; cdr3_aa: CASSRTEAGYTF; cdr3_nt: TGTGCCAGCAGCCGGACAGAGGCTGGCTACACCTTC
d_call: NA; j_call: TRBJ1-5; cdr3_length: 16; v_call: TRBV4-1; clone_size: NA; cdr3_aa: CASSQSLYVTGQPQHF; cdr3_nt: TGCGCCAGTAGCCAATCCCTGTACGTTACTGGACAGCCCCAGCATTTT
d_call: NA; j_call: TRBJ2-7; cdr3_length: 14; v_call: TRBV29-1; clone_size: few; cdr3_aa: CSVVTRGISYEQYF; cdr3_nt: TGCAGCGTCGTTACCCGGGGCATCTCCTACGAGCAGTACTTC
d_call: TRBD2; j_call: TRBJ2-1; cdr3_length: 15; v_call: TRBV6-6; clone_size: many; cdr3_aa: CASSYSRLAGGGEFF; cdr3_nt: TGTGCCAGCAGTTACTCCCGACTAGCGGGAGGGGGTGAGTTCTTC
d_call: TRBD1; j_call: TRBJ1-5; cdr3_length: 16; v_call: TRBV6-6; clone_size: few; cdr3_aa: CASTRQGVGGNQPQHF; cdr3_nt: TGTGCCAGCACGAGACAGGGTGTGGGGGGCAATCAGCCCCAGCATTTT
d_call: NA; j_call: TRBJ2-6; cdr3_length: 15; v_call: TRBV4-1; clone_size: few; cdr3_aa: CASSPPSSGANVLTF; cdr3_nt: TGCGCCAGCAGCCCCCCTAGCTCTGGGGCCAACGTCCTGACTTTC
d_call: NA; j_call: TRBJ2-3; cdr3_length: 15; v_call: TRBV24-1; clone_size: NA; cdr3_aa: CATSDPMTSTDTQYF; cdr3_nt: TGTGCCACCAGTGACCCTATGACTAGCACAGATACGCAGTATTTT
d_call: NA; j_call: TRBJ1-1; cdr3_length: 16; v_call: TRBV7-8; clone_size: NA; cdr3_aa: CASSLRAGGQNTEAFF; cdr3_nt: TGTGCCAGCAGCTTAAGGGCCGGTGGGCAGAACACTGAAGCTTTCTTT
d_call: NA; j_call: TRBJ2-5; cdr3_length: 16; v_call: TRBV4-2; clone_size: NA; cdr3_aa: CASSQENSQNQEAQYF; cdr3_nt: TGTGCCAGCAGCCAAGAGAACTCACAGAACCAAGAGGCCCAATACTTC
d_call: NA; j_call: TRBJ1-2; cdr3_length: 14; v_call: TRBV12-3/TRBV12-4; clone_size: NA; cdr3_aa: CANSFGGSSYGYTF; cdr3_nt: TGTGCCAACAGTTTTGGAGGCTCGAGCTATGGCTACACCTTC
d_call: NA; j_call: TRBJ2-2; cdr3_length: 14; v_call: TRBV6-5; clone_size: many; cdr3_aa: CASKRSPRTGELFF; cdr3_nt: TGTGCCAGCAAAAGGAGCCCGAGGACCGGGGAGCTGTTTTTT
d_call: TRBD1; j_call: TRBJ2-1; cdr3_length: 13; v_call: TRBV6-5; clone_size: few; cdr3_aa: CASGDRGYNEQFF; cdr3_nt: TGTGCCAGCGGGGACAGGGGCTACAATGAGCAGTTCTTC
d_call: TRBD1; j_call: TRBJ2-4; cdr3_length: 14; v_call: TRBV5-4; clone_size: NA; cdr3_aa: CATRRDRGPDIQYF; cdr3_nt: TGTGCCACAAGACGGGACAGGGGGCCAGACATTCAGTACTTC
d_call: TRBD2; j_call: TRBJ2-3; cdr3_length: 19; v_call: TRBV7-2; clone_size: NA; cdr3_aa: CASSLYLPSGRSSTDTQYF; cdr3_nt: TGTGCCAGCAGCTTATATTTACCTAGCGGGCGTTCTAGCACAGATACGCAGTATTTT
d_call: TRBD2; j_call: TRBJ2-3; cdr3_length: 18; v_call: TRBV4-3; clone_size: NA; cdr3_aa: CASSQDSRELAGAPTQYF; cdr3_nt: TGCGCCAGCAGCCAAGATAGTAGGGAACTAGCGGGAGCGCCGACGCAGTATTTT